Each of the 18 T cell receptor beta chains below was sequenced from the same sample in a study of T cell therapy after organ transplantation (dated by TCRdb to between 2018 and 2020). These receptors have no known antigen. Library preparation used the immunoSEQ multiplex PCR assay. This immuneACCESS table, as held by TCRdb, lists in-frame sequences with V and J called but not all clones. Of the missing ones, under half trace to an unresolved V gene in checked studies; the others have no known cause. The sample table lists around 19,000 clones, less than 90% of them with a count of one. The ten largest clones take up approximately 33% of the sample. The time point label, as the study defines it: 20-29 weeks after completion of therapy. The specimen was CD8+ T cells from blood, collected after autologous CMV-specific T cell therapy. These receptors were taken from a human patient who had received a solid organ transplant and had CMV disease. After a transplant, not all T cells may be the patient's own; some may come from the graft donor.

The V gene is TRBV19, the J gene TRBJ2-7; TRBD1 agrees at 7 bases. The V and J ends lost 2 bases and 1 base, in that order; junction bases with no gene match: 8. Germline CDR1 and CDR2: LNHDA and SQIVND (reference sequence). The CDR3 loop spans 16 amino acids. The CDR3 nucleotides are TGTGCCAGTAGTATAAAGGCCCAGGGGGATTCCTACGAGCAGTACTTC. Its protein product is CASSIKAQGDSYEQYF.

The chain recombines TRBV7-2 with TRBJ1-4; D remains ambiguous. Germline V gene lookup returns CDR1 SGHTA and CDR2 FQGNSA. This CDR3 region has 15 residues. Deletions cut 1 base from V and 7 bases from J, with 13 bases between. CDR3 nucleotide sequence: TGTGCCAGCAGCTTAGAGGGCATCTCAGGTGAAAAACTGTTTTTT. Translation: CASSLEGISGEKLFF.

The chain uses TRBV19 and TRBJ1-2; no clear D gene. There are 15 residues in the CDR3. Germline values: CDR1 LNHDA, CDR2 SQIVND (reference sequence). V was clipped by 5 bases and J by 3 bases, with 16 bases between them. The CDR3 spells CASSLDRGRYYGYTF. The CDR3 coding sequence is TGTGCCAGTAGTTTGGACCGAGGGAGGTACTATGGCTACACCTTC.

Turning to this clone: This same CDR3 is encoded by further DNA sequences in the sample. This chain uses TRBV9 with TRBJ2-7; 12 bases agree with TRBD2. The V gene's germline CDR1 is SGDLS and CDR2 YYNGEE. The CDR3 length is 15 residues. V was clipped by 3 bases and J by 4 bases; unmatched bases: 5. CDR3 region: CASSDGTSGSYEQYF. The CDR3 DNA follows: TGTGCCAGCAGCGACGGGACTAGCGGGTCTTACGAGCAGTACTTC.

This clone occurred a few times. This chain uses TRBV4-2 with TRBJ2-7, with a weak D call TRBD2 (7 bases). Deletions cut 0 bases from V and 3 bases from J, with 15 bases between. The CDR3 runs to 16 residues. In germline, CDR1 is LGHNA, CDR2 YNFKEQ. This CDR3 is CASSQDEGGGNYEQYF. CDR3 in DNA: TGTGCCAGCAGCCAAGATGAGGGGGGGGGCAACTACGAGCAGTACTTC.

The rearrangement links TRBV9 to TRBJ2-1, with 8 bases fitting TRBD1. V was pared by 3 bases and J by 7 bases, with 9 bases of the junction left unmatched. The V gene's germline CDR1 is SGDLS and CDR2 YYNGEE. The CDR3 loop spans 15 amino acids. The CDR3 reads CASSEPLDRVNEQFF. CDR3 bases: TGTGCCAGCAGCGAGCCCTTGGACAGGGTGAATGAGCAGTTCTTC.

Note on this clone: The same CDR3 is also encoded by other DNA sequences in this sample. The chain combines TRBV6-5 with TRBJ2-7, with a tentative D call TRBD1 (5 bases). Per the germline V gene, CDR1 is MNHEY and CDR2 is SVGAGI. Trimming removed 2 bases at V and 0 bases at J, with 8 bases between. This CDR3 contains 14 residues. CDR3 residues: CASSYGASSYEQYF. The CDR3 nucleotides read TGTGCCAGCAGTTACGGGGCGAGCTCCTACGAGCAGTACTTC.

CDR3 sequence (DNA): TGTGCCAGCAGCGTAGGGGGTGACTACTACAATGAGCAGTTCTTC. Amino acid sequence: CASSVGGDYYNEQFF. This chain links TRBV9 with TRBJ2-1, with TRBD2 as a possible D gene (5 bases). This CDR3 is 15 amino acids long. CDR1 is SGDLS and CDR2 is YYNGEE in the germline V gene. The V end lost 0 bases, the J end lost 3 bases, and 10 bases lay between the germline ends.

The chain joins TRBV6-5 to TRBJ1-1; no reliable D call. The CDR3 is 13 amino acids. The germline V and J ends were trimmed by 5 bases and 3 bases, with 10 bases remaining between them. The germline CDR1 and CDR2 sequences are MNHEY and SVGAGI. CDR3 DNA: TGTGCCAGCAGTACCGGGAGCTACACTGAAGCTTTCTTT. Its protein product is CASSTGSYTEAFF.

V gene TRBV21-1 combines with J gene TRBJ2-5; the D segment call TRBD1 is taken from the table without a DNA check. TRBV21-1 is listed as a pseudogene. CDR3 size: 13 residues. In DNA, the CDR3 is TGTGCCAGCAGCAAAACGCAGGGTGAGACCCAGTACTTC. Residues: CASSKTQGETQYF.

This sequence joins TRBV12-2 and TRBJ1-1. TRBV12-2 is classified as a pseudogene. The CDR3 runs to 13 residues. CDR3 in amino acids: CASRSDQILLPFF. The DNA of the CDR3 is TGTGCAAGTCGCTCGGACCAGATACTTCTGCCTTTCTTT.

A word on this clone: Here the CDR3 omits its conserved ending phenylalanine or tryptophan, so a read error is the likely source. The DNA is omitted, as the CDR3 cannot be located on it reliably, and the CDR3 follows TCRdb's listing. The CDR3 loop is CASSEGPHL. J is TRBJ1-1 and V is TRBV6-5. Germline assignment: CDR1 MNHEY and CDR2 SVGAGI. The CDR3 numbers 9 amino acids, ends counted.

The V gene is TRBV4-1, the J gene TRBJ2-5; 8 nucleotides match TRBD1. Germline CDR1 and CDR2: MGHRA and YSYEKL. CDR3 size: 15 residues. Trimming removed 1 base from V and 5 bases from J; junction bases left unmatched: 6. CDR3 coding DNA: TGCGCCAGCAGCCAAGGCCCAGGGGGCGTTGAGACCCAGTACTTC. Translating it yields CASSQGPGGVETQYF.

The chain joins TRBV9 to TRBJ2-5; 7 positions agree with TRBD1. V lost 0 bases, J lost 3 bases, and 5 bases stayed unmatched. The CDR3 has 15 residues. CDR1 is SGDLS, CDR2 YYNGEE, per germline. The CDR3 coding sequence is TGTGCCAGCAGCGTAGTGGGGACAGCAAAAGAGACCCAGTACTTC. Its translation is CASSVVGTAKETQYF.

The chain combines TRBV15 with TRBJ2-1; D gene unclear. CDR1 LNHNV and CDR2 YYDKDF come from the germline V gene (reference sequence). Trimming removed 0 bases from V and 5 bases from J, with 5 bases in between. The CDR3 covers 13 residues. As DNA, the CDR3 is TGTGCCACCAGCAGAGATACTGACAATGAGCAGTTCTTC. Its translation: CATSRDTDNEQFF.

The V and J genes are TRBV7-9 and TRBJ2-7, with 7 bases aligning to TRBD1. The CDR3 has 14 amino acids. Trimming cost V 5 bases and J 2 bases; bases outside gene matches: 6. The V gene's germline CDR1 is SEHNR and CDR2 FQNEAQ (reference sequence). CDR3 nucleotides: TGTGCCAGCAGCCCCCGACAGGGCGCCTACGAGCAGTACTTC. It translates to CASSPRQGAYEQYF.

In its sample, this clone was seen a few times. The chain is built from TRBV5-5 and TRBJ1-1, with D tentatively TRBD1 (5 bases). The CDR3 has 13 amino acids. From germline, CDR1 is SGHKS and CDR2 YYEKEE (reference sequence). V was pared by 6 bases and J by 4 bases, with 13 bases between. In DNA form, the CDR3 reads TGTGCCAGCACCCTGGACATAAGCACTGAAGCTTTCTTT. Amino acid sequence: CASTLDISTEAFF.

The V call is TRBV9, the J call TRBJ2-7, with D possibly TRBD2 on 5 matching bases. Trimming took 0 bases from V and 3 from J, leaving 10 bases between them. Germline values: CDR1 SGDLS, CDR2 YYNGEE. CDR3 size: 14 residues. The CDR3 DNA reads TGTGCCAGCAGCGTAGGAGACTACGACTACGAGCAGTACTTC. It encodes CASSVGDYDYEQYF.